This note documents a single TCR beta chain sequence. Its cognate antigen is unknown. 5'RACE primed at constant segments yielded TCR alpha and TCR beta cDNA libraries bearing sample barcodes and UMIs. TCRdb analysed the 5' RACE reads with MiXCR anew, one entry per CDR3 protein. The table shows some 450,000 distinct CDR3 sequences, with about 20% occurring only once. These data are taken from a study of T-cell memory formation after mild COVID-19. General observations from the study: Cross-reactive memory seemingly joined, as some responding clones were found in pre-infection memory.

In germline, CDR1 is DFQATT, CDR2 SNEGSKA (reference sequence). The CDR3 is 18 residues long. J lost 4 bases, V lost 1 base, and 16 bases had no gene match. This chain joins TRBV20-1 and TRBJ2-3; 8 bases fit TRBD2. The sequence was obtained from an adult woman who had mild COVID-19 (a few samples of this study predate the infection). Cell type and time point are not known. Sequencing used PBMCs or a T cell subset sorted from them (not recorded which). CDR3 protein: CSARAPSVAGGVADTQYF. For the CDR3, the DNA is TGCAGTGCTAGAGCCCCTAGCGTGGCGGGAGGTGTGGCAGATACGCAGTATTTT.